These 14 T cell receptor beta chains came from one sample sequenced in a study of blood T cell repertoires in COVID-19. Clones were sequenced by immunoSEQ multiplex PCR, and TCRdb holds only the in-frame ones, with some missing. The sample carries some 300,000 clones, around 90% recorded once. Input material: peripheral blood. Every receptor here comes from a woman aged 45-59 years with COVID-19, enrolled during active disease.

V is TRBV10-3 and J is TRBJ2-5; 7 nucleotides line up with TRBD2. The J segment lost 0 bases and the V segment lost 2 bases, leaving 6 bases of the junction unmatched. The length of the CDR3 is 16 residues. Looked up from germline, CDR1 is ENHRY and CDR2 is SYGVKD. The CDR3 sequence is CAISEGAGRDQETQYF. CDR3 in DNA: TGTGCCATCAGTGAGGGGGCGGGGAGGGACCAAGAGACCCAGTACTTC.

The chain recombines TRBV5-1 with TRBJ1-1; 12 nucleotides line up with TRBD1. CDR3 length equals 16 residues. V dropped 4 bases and J dropped 3; count of bases not matched to a gene: 7. Looked up from germline, CDR1 is SGHRS and CDR2 is YFSETQ. CDR3 loop: CASSPRGQGADTEAFF. CDR3 nucleotides: TGCGCCAGCAGCCCCCGGGGACAGGGGGCGGACACTGAAGCTTTCTTT.

V usage is TRBV5-1 and J usage is TRBJ2-3; D perhaps matches TRBD2 (6 bases). Trimming pared 4 bases from V and 0 bases from J, leaving 15 bases between. Germline CDR1 reads SGHRS; CDR2 reads YFSETQ. The CDR3 is made up of 16 amino acids. The CDR3 loop reads CASSPRGAGSTDTQYF. DNA of the CDR3: TGCGCCAGCAGCCCTCGAGGAGCGGGTAGCACAGATACGCAGTATTTT. The full variable domain, completed using reference TRBV5-1 and TRBJ2-3, is KAGVTQTPRYLIKTRGQQVTLSCSPISGHRSVSWYQQTPGQGLQFLFEYFSETQRNKGNFPGRFSGRQFSNSRSEMNVSTLELGDSALYLCASSPRGAGSTDTQYFGPGTRLTVL.

V and J are TRBV23-1 and TRBJ1-1, with 7 bases identical to TRBD1. TRBV23-1 is reported as an ORF; its role is uncertain. There are 16 residues in the CDR3. The ends lost 0 bases at V and 4 bases at J; junction bases unmatched: 8. In DNA form, the CDR3 reads TGCGCCAGCAGTCAATCCGAGGGGGCGACTTGCACTGAAGCTTTCTTT. As protein: CASSQSEGATCTEAFF.

The CDR3 reads CASSEWGGGEAFF. The CDR3, as DNA: TGTGCCAGCAGCGAATGGGGCGGGGGAGAAGCTTTCTTT. The chain recombines TRBV7-9 with TRBJ1-1, with a tentative D call TRBD1 (5 bases). The CDR3 is 13 residues long. V was shortened by 5 bases and J by 8 bases, with 15 bases between the two germline ends. Germline CDR1 SEHNR, CDR2 FQNEAQ (reference sequence).

This sequence joins TRBV5-1 and TRBJ2-1; 8 nucleotides agree with TRBD2. V was clipped by 0 bases and J by 2 bases; unmatched bases: 4. This CDR3 spans 16 amino acids. From germline, CDR1 is SGHRS and CDR2 YFSETQ. Written as DNA, the CDR3 is TGCGCCAGCAGCTTGGGCAATAGCGGGACCTACAATGAGCAGTTCTTC. Translated: CASSLGNSGTYNEQFF.

The genes are TRBV30 and TRBJ1-1; D might be TRBD1 (5 bases). V lost 4 bases and J 1 base, leaving 13 bases between the germline ends. This CDR3 is 14 amino acids long. Germline-derived CDR1 and CDR2 are GTSNPN and SVGIG (reference sequence). CDR3 protein: CAWNEGQPNTEAFF. CDR3 DNA: TGTGCCTGGAACGAAGGACAACCGAACACTGAAGCTTTCTTT.

The rearrangement uses TRBV7-2 and TRBJ1-5; tentative D call: TRBD1 (6 bases). The CDR3 contains 15 residues. Germline values: CDR1 SGHTA, CDR2 FQGNSA. Trimming shortened V by 1 base and J by 4 bases, and 11 bases separated the two germline ends. The CDR3 DNA reads TGTGCCAGCAGCTTAGTGAACAGGGAAAATCAGCCCCAGCATTTT. Amino acid sequence: CASSLVNRENQPQHF.

The chain couples TRBV3-1 (or the pseudogene TRBV3-2) to TRBJ1-2; 10 bases align to TRBD1. J lost 6 bases, V lost 2 bases, and 9 bases had no gene match. Germline V CDR1 and CDR2: LGHDT, YNNKEL (reference sequence). This CDR3 is built from 16 residues. The CDR3 protein is CASSQQLPGQGHGYTF. For the CDR3, the DNA is TGTGCCAGCAGCCAACAGCTCCCGGGACAGGGGCATGGCTACACCTTC.

The V and J genes are TRBV6-1 and TRBJ1-2; D call uncertain. In germline, CDR1 is MNHNS, CDR2 SASEGT. Trimming removed 0 bases from V and 8 bases from J, with 13 bases in between. The CDR3 covers 14 residues. The CDR3 protein is CASSEALRLYGYTF. The CDR3, as DNA: TGTGCCAGCAGTGAAGCTCTACGCCTATACGGCTACACCTTC.

The chain is built from TRBV30 and TRBJ1-1; TRBD1 agrees at 7 bases. J gave up 3 bases and V 4 bases, and 5 bases lay outside the gene matches. The CDR3 contains 13 residues. Looked up from germline, CDR1 is GTSNPN and CDR2 is SVGIG (reference sequence). The CDR3 DNA follows: TGTGCCTGGACCTTCAGGGGGGACACTGAAGCTTTCTTT. Encoded protein: CAWTFRGDTEAFF.

The rearrangement links TRBV11-2 to TRBJ1-1, with 7 bases aligning to TRBD1. After removal of 5 bases from V and 4 bases from J, the junction contained 10 bases not matched to a gene. This CDR3 region has 15 residues. The germline V gene has CDR1 SGHAT and CDR2 FQNNGV. The CDR3: CASSIRDRVFTEAFF. Here the CDR3 DNA reads TGTGCCAGCAGCATCCGCGACAGGGTCTTCACTGAAGCTTTCTTT.

The chain combines TRBV5-4 with TRBJ2-3; 9 nucleotides match TRBD2. This CDR3 region has 17 residues. Germline values: CDR1 SGHNT, CDR2 YYREEE (reference sequence). Trimming cost V 4 bases and J 6 bases; bases outside gene matches: 15. Written as DNA, the CDR3 is TGTGCCAGCAGCCCAACACTAGCGGGCCCTTTATTCGATACGCAGTATTTT. Its translation: CASSPTLAGPLFDTQYF.

This rearrangement joins TRBV27 to TRBJ1-5; D might be TRBD1 (6 bases). Trimming pared 0 bases from V and 2 bases from J, leaving 11 bases between. CDR3 length equals 16 residues. Germline loops: CDR1 MNHEY, CDR2 SMNVEV (reference sequence). The CDR3 protein is CASSLSPRGGNQPQHF. In DNA, the CDR3 is TGTGCCAGCAGTTTATCGCCCAGGGGTGGCAATCAGCCCCAGCATTTT.